The rows below give T cell receptor beta chains drawn from one sample of a study of CD8+CD57+ T cells in acquired aplastic anemia. TCRdb re-called the reads with MiXCR, one entry per CDR3 protein. The repertoire holds hundreds of thousands of distinct CDR3 sequences, with under 80% as singletons. The sequencing input was sorted CD4+, CD8+, or CD8+CD57+ T cells (not recorded which) from PBMCs. These TCRs come from a human donor in good health, serving as a control. The CDR3 runs from the conserved cysteine through the conserved F or W. A D gene is named only where the DNA matches it firmly. Rows may omit the clone size; those that give it use once, few, many or a size class.

size: many; D: -; V: TRBV6-1; J: TRBJ1-6; CDR3: CASTGGGFNSPLHF; DNA: TGTGCCAGCACCGGGGGAGGGTTTAATTCACCCCTCCACTTT
size: -; D: -; V: TRBV7-4; J: TRBJ2-7; CDR3: CASSGTATSDHEQYF; DNA: TGTGCCAGCAGCGGTACCGCCACGTCGGACCACGAGCAGTACTTC
size: -; D: TRBD1; V: TRBV5-4; J: TRBJ1-2; CDR3: CASSFGQDGYTF; DNA: TGTGCCAGCAGCTTCGGACAGGATGGCTACACCTTC
size: -; D: TRBD2; V: TRBV20-1; J: TRBJ2-7; CDR3: CSANLAGGYEQYF; DNA: TGCAGTGCCAACCTAGCGGGGGGCTACGAGCAGTACTTC
size: many; D: -; V: TRBV25-1; J: TRBJ1-4; CDR3: CASSVRGWTNEKLFF; DNA: TGTGCCAGCAGTGTACGGGGGTGGACTAATGAAAAACTGTTTTTT
size: -; D: -; V: TRBV7-9; J: TRBJ2-3; CDR3: CASSLAGGRPQQYF; DNA: TGTGCCAGCAGCTTAGCAGGCGGGCGGCCCCAGCAGTATTTT
size: -; D: -; V: TRBV9; J: TRBJ2-1; CDR3: CASRSTSRGHSYNEQFF; DNA: TGTGCCAGCAGATCCACATCCCGGGGGCATTCCTACAATGAGCAGTTCTTC
size: once; D: -; V: TRBV19; J: TRBJ1-6; CDR3: CASSTWGRENAYF; DNA: TGTGCCAGTAGTACTTGGGGGAGGGAGAACGCTTACTTT
size: -; D: -; V: TRBV7-2; J: TRBJ1-2; CDR3: CASSLDGGGGYTF; DNA: TGTGCCAGCAGCTTAGATGGGGGGGGAGGCTACACCTTC
size: once; D: -; V: TRBV6-5; J: TRBJ1-4; CDR3: CASREGREGEKLFF; DNA: TGTGCCAGCAGGGAGGGACGGGAGGGAGAAAAACTGTTTTTT
size: many; D: -; V: TRBV10-2; J: TRBJ2-6; CDR3: CASSADPGANVLTF; DNA: TGCGCCAGCAGCGCCGATCCTGGGGCCAACGTCCTGACTTTC
size: -; D: -; V: TRBV29-1; J: TRBJ1-1; CDR3: CSVGGSRQREHF; DNA: TGCAGCGTTGGGGGGAGCCGTCAGCGCGAGCACTTT
size: -; D: -; V: TRBV5-6; J: TRBJ2-5; CDR3: CASSLADGHKETQYF; DNA: TGTGCCAGCAGCTTGGCGGATGGTCATAAGGAGACCCAGTACTTC
size: -; D: -; V: TRBV6-6; J: TRBJ1-6; CDR3: CASSLDRSLNSPLHF; DNA: TGTGCCAGCAGCCTGGACAGAAGCTTAAATTCACCCCTCCACTTT
size: many; D: -; V: TRBV27; J: TRBJ2-7; CDR3: CASSNSPDTYEQYF; DNA: TGTGCCAGCAGTAATTCACCAGACACCTACGAGCAGTACTTC
size: -; D: -; V: TRBV7-6; J: TRBJ2-3; CDR3: CASSRLSYRVADTQYF; DNA: TGTGCCAGCAGCAGACTTTCGTACAGGGTGGCAGATACGCAGTATTTT
size: once; D: -; V: TRBV10-2; J: TRBJ2-7; CDR3: CAISLTPPGYEQYF; DNA: TGTGCCATCAGCTTAACCCCCCCAGGCTACGAGCAGTACTTC
size: -; D: TRBD1; V: TRBV2; J: TRBJ2-2; CDR3: CASRGTGNTGELFF; DNA: TGTGCCAGCAGAGGGACAGGGAACACCGGGGAGCTATTTTTT
size: -; D: TRBD2; V: TRBV9; J: TRBJ2-5; CDR3: CASSPSTSGVHNEYF; DNA: TGTGCCAGCAGCCCGTCAACCAGCGGGGTCCACAATGAGTACTTC
size: once; D: -; V: TRBV5-1; J: TRBJ1-4; CDR3: CASSLDKMNEKLFF; DNA: TGCGCCAGCAGCTTGGACAAGATGAATGAAAAACTGTTTTTT
size: -; D: -; V: TRBV5-4; J: TRBJ1-2; CDR3: CASSLFRRYGYTF; DNA: TGTGCCAGCAGCTTGTTCCGGAGATATGGCTACACCTTC
size: -; D: -; V: TRBV7-8; J: TRBJ1-6; CDR3: CASSPLCAGANSPLHF; DNA: TGTGCCAGCAGCCCTCTTTGCGCGGGCGCGAATTCACCCCTCCACTTT
size: few; D: TRBD1; V: TRBV29-1; J: TRBJ1-2; CDR3: CSVVPTGVYGYTF; DNA: TGCAGCGTTGTCCCCACAGGGGTCTATGGCTACACCTTC
size: -; D: -; V: TRBV6-1; J: TRBJ1-3; CDR3: CASRPSGWRRSGNTIYF; DNA: TGTGCCAGCAGACCTAGCGGGTGGCGGAGGTCTGGAAACACCATATATTTT
size: -; D: TRBD2; V: TRBV15; J: TRBJ2-1; CDR3: CATSPTLPGLAVNEQFF; DNA: TGTGCCACCAGCCCTACTTTACCGGGACTAGCGGTCAATGAGCAGTTCTTC
size: -; D: -; V: TRBV7-2; J: TRBJ1-2; CDR3: CASSSEGGDQPQHYGYTF; DNA: TGTGCCAGCAGCTCCGAGGGGGGGGATCAGCCTCAGCATTATGGCTACACCTTC
size: -; D: -; V: TRBV7-7; J: TRBJ1-5; CDR3: CASSGDGPNTEAFHF; DNA: TGTGCCAGCAGCGGAGACGGACCGAACACTGAAGCTTTCCATTTT
size: many; D: -; V: TRBV12-3/TRBV12-4; J: TRBJ2-7; CDR3: CASSFRRDYEQYF; DNA: TGTGCCAGCAGTTTTAGAAGAGACTACGAGCAGTACTTC
size: -; D: -; V: TRBV7-6; J: TRBJ1-3; CDR3: CASSPLGAGVRNTIYF; DNA: TGTGCCAGCAGCCCATTGGGGGCAGGGGTGCGAAACACCATATATTTT
size: many; D: -; V: TRBV20-1; J: TRBJ1-1; CDR3: CSARDTEAFF; DNA: TGCAGTGCTCGGGACACGGAAGCTTTCTTT
size: -; D: TRBD1; V: TRBV12-3/TRBV12-4; J: TRBJ1-5; CDR3: CASSSGTANSPQHF; DNA: TGTGCCAGCAGTTCCGGGACAGCCAATTCACCCCAGCATTTT
size: -; D: TRBD1; V: TRBV12-3/TRBV12-4; J: TRBJ2-3; CDR3: CASKGASSTDTQYF; DNA: TGTGCCAGCAAGGGGGCTAGCTCCACAGATACGCAGTATTTT
size: -; D: -; V: TRBV9; J: TRBJ2-3; CDR3: CASSLEAGVGTDTQYF; DNA: TGTGCCAGCAGCTTAGAGGCCGGGGTGGGCACAGATACGCAGTATTTT
size: -; D: -; V: TRBV20-1; J: TRBJ2-3; CDR3: CSARSEESGYTQYF; DNA: TGCAGTGCTAGAAGCGAAGAAAGCGGGTATACGCAGTATTTT
size: few; D: TRBD2; V: TRBV20-1; J: TRBJ2-2; CDR3: CSASRGLAGENTGELSF; DNA: TGCAGTGCTAGTCGTGGACTAGCGGGGGAGAACACCGGGGAGCTGTCTTTT
size: -; D: -; V: TRBV15; J: TRBJ1-3; CDR3: CATSRDSTGSGNTIYF; DNA: TGTGCCACCAGCAGAGATTCGACGGGCTCTGGAAACACCATATATTTT
size: many; D: -; V: TRBV20-1; J: TRBJ1-5; CDR3: CSAVSYSNQPQHF; DNA: TGCAGTGCGGTTAGTTATAGCAATCAGCCCCAGCATTTT
size: -; D: TRBD1; V: TRBV19; J: TRBJ1-1; CDR3: CASSITGGDTEAFF; DNA: TGTGCCAGTAGTATAACAGGGGGTGACACTGAAGCTTTCTTT
size: many; D: TRBD2; V: TRBV20-1; J: TRBJ2-2; CDR3: CSAEPASGTTGELFF; DNA: TGCAGTGCAGAGCCGGCTAGCGGGACCACCGGGGAGCTGTTTTTT
size: -; D: -; V: TRBV5-4; J: TRBJ1-2; CDR3: CASSLDGETTNYGYTF; DNA: TGTGCCAGCAGCTTGGATGGGGAGACTACAAACTATGGCTACACCTTC
size: -; D: TRBD1; V: TRBV10-3; J: TRBJ1-2; CDR3: CAISCGQGHGDFF; DNA: TGTGCCATCAGTTGCGGACAGGGTCATGGCGATTTCTTT
size: many; D: TRBD1; V: TRBV6-2/TRBV6-3; J: TRBJ2-5; CDR3: CASSSGTVGIQETQYF; DNA: TGTGCCAGCAGTTCCGGGACAGTCGGGATCCAAGAGACCCAGTACTTC
size: -; D: -; V: TRBV7-9; J: TRBJ2-1; CDR3: CASSFWGADEQFF; DNA: TGTGCCAGCAGCTTCTGGGGGGCGGATGAGCAGTTCTTC